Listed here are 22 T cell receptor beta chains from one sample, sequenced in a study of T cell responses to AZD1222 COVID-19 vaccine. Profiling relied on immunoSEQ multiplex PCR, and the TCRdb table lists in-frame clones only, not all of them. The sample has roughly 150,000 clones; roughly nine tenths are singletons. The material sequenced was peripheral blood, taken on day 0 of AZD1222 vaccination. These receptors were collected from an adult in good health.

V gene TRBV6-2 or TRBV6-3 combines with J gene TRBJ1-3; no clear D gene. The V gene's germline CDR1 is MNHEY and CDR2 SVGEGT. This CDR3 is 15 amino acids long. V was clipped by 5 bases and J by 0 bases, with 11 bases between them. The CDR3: CASSDRSSSGNTIYF. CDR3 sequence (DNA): TGTGCCAGCAGTGACCGATCGAGCTCTGGAAACACCATATATTTT.

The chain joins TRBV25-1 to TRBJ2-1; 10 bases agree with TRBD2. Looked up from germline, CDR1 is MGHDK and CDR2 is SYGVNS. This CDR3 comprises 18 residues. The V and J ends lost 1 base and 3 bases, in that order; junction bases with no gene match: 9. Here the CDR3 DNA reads TGTGCCAGCAGTGAATTTTGGACTAGCGGACCGTACTACAATGAGCAGTTCTTC. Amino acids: CASSEFWTSGPYYNEQFF.

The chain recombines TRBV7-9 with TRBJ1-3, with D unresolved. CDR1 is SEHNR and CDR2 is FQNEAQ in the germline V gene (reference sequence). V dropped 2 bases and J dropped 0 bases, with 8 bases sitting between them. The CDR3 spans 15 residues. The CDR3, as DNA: TGTGCCAGCAGCTTAATAGGCGACTCTGGAAACACCATATATTTT. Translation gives CASSLIGDSGNTIYF.

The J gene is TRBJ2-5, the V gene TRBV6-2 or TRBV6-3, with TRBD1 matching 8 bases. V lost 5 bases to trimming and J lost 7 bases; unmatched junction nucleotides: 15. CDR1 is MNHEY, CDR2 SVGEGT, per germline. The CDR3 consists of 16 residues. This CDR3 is CASSIPGQATKGTQYF. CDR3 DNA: TGTGCCAGCAGTATCCCGGGACAGGCGACGAAGGGGACCCAGTACTTC.

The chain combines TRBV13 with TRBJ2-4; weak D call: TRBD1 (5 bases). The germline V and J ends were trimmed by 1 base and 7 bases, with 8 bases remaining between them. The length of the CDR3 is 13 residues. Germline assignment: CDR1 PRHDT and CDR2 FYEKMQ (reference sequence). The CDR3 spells CASSLVAGNIQYF. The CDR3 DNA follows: TGTGCCAGCAGCTTAGTGGCAGGGAACATTCAGTACTTC.

The CDR3 sequence: CASSPGQLTYNEQFF. In DNA form, the CDR3 reads TGTGCCAGCAGCCCGGGACAGCTTACCTACAATGAGCAGTTCTTC. The chain recombines TRBV7-2 with TRBJ2-1; TRBD1 agrees at 7 bases. Germline-derived CDR1 and CDR2 are SGHTA and FQGNSA. This CDR3 comprises 15 residues. V lost 5 bases and J lost 2; bases outside the gene matches: 6.

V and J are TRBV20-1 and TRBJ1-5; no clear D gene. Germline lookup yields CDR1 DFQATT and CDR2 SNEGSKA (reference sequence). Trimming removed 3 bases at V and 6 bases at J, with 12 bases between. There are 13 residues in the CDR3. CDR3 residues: CSASFKGAQPQHF. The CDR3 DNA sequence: TGCAGTGCTAGTTTTAAGGGAGCTCAGCCCCAGCATTTT.

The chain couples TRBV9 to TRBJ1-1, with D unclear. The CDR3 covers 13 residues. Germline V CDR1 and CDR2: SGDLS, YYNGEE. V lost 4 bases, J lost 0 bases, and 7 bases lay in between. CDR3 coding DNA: TGTGCCAGCAGCCCCCGGTTGAACACTGAAGCTTTCTTT. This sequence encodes CASSPRLNTEAFF. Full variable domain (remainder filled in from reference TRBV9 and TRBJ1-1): DSGVTQTPKHLITATGQRVTLRCSPRSGDLSVYWYQQSLDQGLQFLIQYYNGEERAKGNILERFSAQQFPDLHSELNLSSLELGDSALYFCASSPRLNTEAFFGQGTRLTVV.

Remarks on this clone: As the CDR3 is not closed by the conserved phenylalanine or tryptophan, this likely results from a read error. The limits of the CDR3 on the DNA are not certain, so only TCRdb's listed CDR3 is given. CDR3 protein: CASSKVSPRSFY. The chain links TRBV21-1 to TRBJ2-2. TRBV21-1 is labeled a pseudogene. A total of 12 residues make up the CDR3, ends included.

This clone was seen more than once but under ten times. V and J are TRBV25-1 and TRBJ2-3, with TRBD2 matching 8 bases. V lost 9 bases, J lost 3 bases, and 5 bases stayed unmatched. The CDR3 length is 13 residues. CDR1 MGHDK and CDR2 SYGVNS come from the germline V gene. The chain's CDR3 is CASREGGTDTQYF. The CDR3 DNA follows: TGTGCCAGTCGGGAGGGTGGGACAGATACGCAGTATTTT.

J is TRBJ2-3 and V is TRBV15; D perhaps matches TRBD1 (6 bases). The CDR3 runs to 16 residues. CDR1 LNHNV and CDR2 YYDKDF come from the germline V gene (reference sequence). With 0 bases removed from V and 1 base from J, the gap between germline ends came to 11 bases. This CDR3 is CATSRDGTTRTDTQYF. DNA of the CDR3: TGTGCCACCAGCAGAGATGGGACAACCCGCACAGATACGCAGTATTTT.

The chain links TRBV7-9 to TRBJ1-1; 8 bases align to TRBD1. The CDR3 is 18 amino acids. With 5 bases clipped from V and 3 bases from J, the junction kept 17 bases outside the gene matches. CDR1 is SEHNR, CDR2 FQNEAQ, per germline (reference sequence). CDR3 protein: CASSPYVGAGGMDTEAFF. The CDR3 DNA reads TGTGCCAGCAGCCCTTACGTTGGGGCAGGGGGCATGGACACTGAAGCTTTCTTT.

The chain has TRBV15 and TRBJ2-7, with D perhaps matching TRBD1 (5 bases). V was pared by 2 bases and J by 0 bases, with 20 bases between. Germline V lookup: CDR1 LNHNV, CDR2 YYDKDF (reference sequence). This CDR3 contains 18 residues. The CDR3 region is CATSRTHRTIPRSYEQYF. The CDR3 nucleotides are TGTGCCACCAGCAGAACTCATAGGACAATCCCGCGCTCCTACGAGCAGTACTTC.

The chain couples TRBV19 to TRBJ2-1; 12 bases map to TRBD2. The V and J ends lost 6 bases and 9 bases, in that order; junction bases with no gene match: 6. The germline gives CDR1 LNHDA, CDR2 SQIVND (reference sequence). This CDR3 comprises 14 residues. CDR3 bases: TGTGCCAGTAGATCGGGACTAGCGGGCGGTGAGCAGTTCTTC. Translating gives CASRSGLAGGEQFF.

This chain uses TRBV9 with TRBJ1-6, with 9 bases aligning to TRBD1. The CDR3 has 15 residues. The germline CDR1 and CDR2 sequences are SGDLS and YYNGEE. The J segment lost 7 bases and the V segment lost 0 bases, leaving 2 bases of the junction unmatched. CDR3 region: CASSVEGTGNSPLHF. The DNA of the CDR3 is TGTGCCAGCAGCGTAGAAGGGACAGGGAATTCACCCCTCCACTTT.

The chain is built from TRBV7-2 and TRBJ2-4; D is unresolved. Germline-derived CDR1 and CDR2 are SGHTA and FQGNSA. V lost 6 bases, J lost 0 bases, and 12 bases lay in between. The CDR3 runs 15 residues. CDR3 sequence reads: CASRQKGLAKNIQYF. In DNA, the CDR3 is TGTGCCAGCAGACAGAAAGGGCTAGCCAAAAACATTCAGTACTTC. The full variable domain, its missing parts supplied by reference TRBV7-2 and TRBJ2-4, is GAGVSQSPSNKVTEKGKDVELRCDPISGHTALYWYRQSLGQGLEFLIYFQGNSAPDKSGLPSDRFSAERTGGSVSTLTIQRTQQEDSAVYLCASRQKGLAKNIQYFGAGTRLSVL.

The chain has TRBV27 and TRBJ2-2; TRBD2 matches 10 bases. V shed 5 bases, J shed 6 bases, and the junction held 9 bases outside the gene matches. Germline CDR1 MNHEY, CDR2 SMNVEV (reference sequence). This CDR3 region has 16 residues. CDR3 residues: CASSLLAGQGAGELFF. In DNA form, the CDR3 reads TGTGCCAGCAGTCTACTAGCGGGACAAGGGGCCGGGGAGCTGTTTTTT.

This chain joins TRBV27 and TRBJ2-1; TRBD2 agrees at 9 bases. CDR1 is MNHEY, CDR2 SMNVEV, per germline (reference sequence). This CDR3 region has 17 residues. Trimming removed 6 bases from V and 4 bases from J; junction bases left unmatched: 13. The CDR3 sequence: CASSHSAAGGYYNEQFF. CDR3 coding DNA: TGTGCCAGCAGCCACTCCGCAGCGGGGGGCTATTACAATGAGCAGTTCTTC.

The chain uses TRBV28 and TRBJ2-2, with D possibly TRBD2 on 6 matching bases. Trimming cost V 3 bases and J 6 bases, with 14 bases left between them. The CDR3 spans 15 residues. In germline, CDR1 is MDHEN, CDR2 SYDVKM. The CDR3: CASSFETPSAGELFF. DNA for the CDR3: TGTGCCAGCAGTTTCGAGACTCCTAGCGCCGGGGAGCTGTTTTTT.

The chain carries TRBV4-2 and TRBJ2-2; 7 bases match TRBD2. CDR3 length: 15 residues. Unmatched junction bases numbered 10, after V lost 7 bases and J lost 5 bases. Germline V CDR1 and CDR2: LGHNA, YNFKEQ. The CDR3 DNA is TGTGCCAGCACCCTCGGGGAGGGGTGGACCGGGGAGCTGTTTTTT. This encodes CASTLGEGWTGELFF.

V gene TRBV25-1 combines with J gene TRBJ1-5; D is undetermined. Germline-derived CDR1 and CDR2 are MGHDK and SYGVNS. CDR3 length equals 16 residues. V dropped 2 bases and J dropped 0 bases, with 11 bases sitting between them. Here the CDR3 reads CASSEGGRDSNQPQHF. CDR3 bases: TGTGCCAGCAGTGAAGGCGGCAGAGATAGCAATCAGCCCCAGCATTTT.

This CDR3 is CASSLRAGTATYEQYF. In DNA, the CDR3 is TGTGCCAGCAGTTTGCGGGCGGGGACAGCTACCTACGAGCAGTACTTC. This chain links TRBV6-7 with TRBJ2-7; TRBD1 might be the D (7 bases). TRBV6-7 is identified as an open reading frame with a role that is uncertain. Trimming stripped 4 bases from V and 2 bases from J, with 18 bases between. The CDR3 spans 16 residues.